The clone carrying this TCR beta chain has a count of ten or more. Its antigen is unidentified. This specimen comes from a study of T cells in Graves' hyperthyroidism and ophthalmopathy. Study outcomes and limitations: Most clonotypes expanded in thyroid above 0.001 were likewise present in blood.

PBMCs were obtained from over 8.5 ml fresh peripheral blood. Researchers took RNA transcripts and amplified the TCR beta CDR3 regions from them. When the TCR CDR3 underwent first-round RT-PCR, the HTBI primer set was used. TCRdb independently ran MiXCR on the multiplex PCR reads; one entry per CDR3 protein. The table has 360,000 or so distinct CDR3 sequences, about a sixth seen once. This CDR3 contains 16 residues. V was pared by 0 bases and J by 1 base, with 11 bases between. The germline V gene has CDR1 SGHAT and CDR2 FQNNGV. The receptor comes from a woman aged 40 to 55 with Graves' ophthalmopathy. The rearrangement joins TRBV11-2 to TRBJ2-3; TRBD1 is a possible D gene (5 bases). Material: blood. CDR3 coding DNA: TGTGCCAGCAGCTTAGATCTTAGGGGTGGCACAGATACGCAGTATTTT. Amino acids: CASSLDLRGGTDTQYF.